This T cell receptor (beta chain) stems from a study of beta chain features in type 1 diabetes. Whole-study context: Regarding age, gender and cell yields, patients proved similar to healthy donors.

Every donor had blood drawn once into heparin, approximately 0.11 L on average. Cell sorting via CD45RO/CCR7/CD25/CD127/CD95/CD27 was performed to obtain CD4+ naive, central memory, regulatory and stem cell-like memory cells. All of the isolated RNA was reverse transcribed, so expressed TCRB transcripts were sequenced. Clones were sequenced by immunoSEQ multiplex PCR, and TCRdb holds only the in-frame ones, with some missing. Among over 300,000 clones listed, under 8.5% were seen once. This clone has ten or more counts. CDR1 is SEHNR, CDR2 FQNEAQ, per germline (reference sequence). With V trimmed by 5 bases and J by 6 bases, 10 bases remained unmatched. The CDR3 is made up of 15 amino acids.

The sequence derives from a young woman in good health. V and J are TRBV7-9 and TRBJ2-7; 10 bases match TRBD2. Material: central memory CD4+ T cells from blood. For the CDR3, the DNA is TGTGCCAGCAGCACGCAAGCGGGAGGGCGAAGCGAGCAGTACTTC. It is translated as CASSTQAGGRSEQYF.